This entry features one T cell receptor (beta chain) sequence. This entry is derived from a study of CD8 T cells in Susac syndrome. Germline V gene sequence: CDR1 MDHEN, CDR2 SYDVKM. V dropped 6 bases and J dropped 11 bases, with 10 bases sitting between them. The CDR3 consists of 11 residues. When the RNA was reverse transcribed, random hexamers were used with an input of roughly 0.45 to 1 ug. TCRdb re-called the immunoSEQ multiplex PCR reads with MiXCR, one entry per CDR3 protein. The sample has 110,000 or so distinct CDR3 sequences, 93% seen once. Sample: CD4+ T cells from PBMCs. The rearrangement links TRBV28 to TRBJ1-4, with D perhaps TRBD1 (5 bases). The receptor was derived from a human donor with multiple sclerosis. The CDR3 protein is CASRGVGKLFF. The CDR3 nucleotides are TGTGCCAGCAGGGGGGTAGGGAAACTGTTTTTT.